This TCR beta chain originates from a study of beta chain features in type 1 diabetes. Study overall: Across all samples, approximately 110,000,000 sorted cells were examined.

As to this clone: Antigen unknown.

Germline CDR1 SGDLS, CDR2 YYNGEE. The CDR3 runs 14 residues. Trimming removed 4 bases at V and 1 base at J, with 11 bases between. Blood was collected once per donor into heparin, averaging about 100 mL. All sorted populations exceeded 95% purity. Investigators reverse transcribed all isolated RNA, so they sequenced expressed TCRB transcripts. TCRdb's copy holds only in-frame clones and misses some; the assay was immunoSEQ multiplex PCR. The profile shows fewer than 300,000 clones, roughly 22% of them singletons. Findings and limits, study-wide: Sequencing from cDNA could over-represent high-TCR-expressing cells. People with Type 1 diabetes carried modestly yet significantly shorter TCRB CDR3s in all four CD4+ subsets.

This TCR was recovered from a woman aged 40 to 50 with type 1 diabetes. Specimen: naive CD4+ T cells from blood. The chain is built from TRBV9 and TRBJ1-1; no clear D. CDR3 sequence reads: CASSKGVPNTEAFF. As DNA, the CDR3 is TGTGCCAGCAGCAAAGGAGTACCGAACACTGAAGCTTTCTTT.